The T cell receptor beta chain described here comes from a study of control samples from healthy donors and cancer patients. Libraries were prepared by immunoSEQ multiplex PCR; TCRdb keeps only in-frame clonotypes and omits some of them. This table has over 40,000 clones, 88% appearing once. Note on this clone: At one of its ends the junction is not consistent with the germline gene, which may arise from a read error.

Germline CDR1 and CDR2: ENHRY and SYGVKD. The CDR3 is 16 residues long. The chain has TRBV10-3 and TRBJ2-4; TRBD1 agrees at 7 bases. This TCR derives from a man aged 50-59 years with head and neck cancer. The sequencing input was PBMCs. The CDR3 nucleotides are TGTGCCACCAGTGAGTCCCCACAGGGGGCCAAAAACATTCAGTACTTC. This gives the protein CATSESPQGAKNIQYF.